Included here is one T cell receptor (beta chain) sequence, with context. What it binds is not known. The patients had HPV-negative, locally advanced oral cavity squamous cell carcinoma. The protocol was immunoSEQ multiplex PCR, while the TCRdb copy is restricted to in-frame clones and leaves out a portion. The data contain around 31,000 clones, approximately 87% of them singletons. Germline trimming cut 0 bases from V and 6 bases from J; bases unmatched to any gene: 6. CDR1 SGHRS and CDR2 YFSETQ come from the germline V gene. The CDR3 contains 15 residues. This sample is part of a study of neoadjuvant anti-PD-1 for oral cavity cancer. On the study more broadly: Patients without progression got a fourth dose around day 43.

General observations from the study: TCR analyses covered only a few patients per response group.

The rearrangement links TRBV5-1 to TRBJ2-1, with 7 bases identical to TRBD1. The sequencing used PBMCs, collected before nivolumab (anti-PD-1) treatment. The receptor comes from a person aged 40 to 85 with oral cavity squamous cell carcinoma. CDR3 nucleotide sequence: TGCGCCAGCAGCTTGGCAGAGAGACAGGGCAATGAGCAGTTCTTC. Amino acids: CASSLAERQGNEQFF.